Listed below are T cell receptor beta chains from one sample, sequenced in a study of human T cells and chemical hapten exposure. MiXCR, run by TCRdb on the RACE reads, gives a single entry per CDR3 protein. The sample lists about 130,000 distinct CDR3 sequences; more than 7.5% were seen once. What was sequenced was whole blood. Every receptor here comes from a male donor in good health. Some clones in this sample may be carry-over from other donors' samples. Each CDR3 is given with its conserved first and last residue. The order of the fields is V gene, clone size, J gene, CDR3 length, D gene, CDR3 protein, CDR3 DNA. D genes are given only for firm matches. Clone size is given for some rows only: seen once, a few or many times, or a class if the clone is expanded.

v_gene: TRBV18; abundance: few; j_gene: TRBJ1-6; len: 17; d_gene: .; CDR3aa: CASSPPPGPRVNSPLHF; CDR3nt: TGTGCCAGCTCACCACCCCCGGGGCCAAGAGTTAATTCACCCCTCCACTTT
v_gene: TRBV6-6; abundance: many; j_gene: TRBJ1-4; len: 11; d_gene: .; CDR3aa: CASSYSEKLFF; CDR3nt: TGTGCCAGCAGTTACTCCGAAAAACTGTTTTTT
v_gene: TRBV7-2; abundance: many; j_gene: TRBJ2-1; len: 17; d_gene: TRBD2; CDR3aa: CASSPGGGLAGYNEQFF; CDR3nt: TGTGCCAGCAGCCCCGGCGGGGGACTAGCGGGGTACAATGAGCAGTTCTTC
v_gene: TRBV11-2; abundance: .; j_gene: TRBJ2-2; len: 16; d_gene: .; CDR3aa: CASSFQGDSGRGELFF; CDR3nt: TGTGCCAGCAGCTTCCAGGGTGACTCCGGTAGGGGGGAGCTGTTTTTT
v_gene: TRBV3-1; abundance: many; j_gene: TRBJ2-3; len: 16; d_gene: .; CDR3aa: CASSPGIAVFTDTQYF; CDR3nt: TGTGCCAGCAGCCCAGGGATAGCGGTCTTCACAGATACGCAGTATTTT
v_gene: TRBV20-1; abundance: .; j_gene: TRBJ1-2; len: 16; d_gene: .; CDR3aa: CSARVGSGLTRDGYTF; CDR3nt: TGCAGTGCTAGAGTTGGGTCCGGTCTTACGCGGGATGGCTACACCTTC
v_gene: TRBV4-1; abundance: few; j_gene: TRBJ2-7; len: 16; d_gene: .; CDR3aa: CASSQVGRKSSYEQYF; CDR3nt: TGCGCCAGCAGCCAAGTGGGCAGAAAAAGCTCCTACGAGCAGTACTTC
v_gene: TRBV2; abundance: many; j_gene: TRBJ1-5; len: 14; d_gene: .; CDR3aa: CASSVWDNNQPQHF; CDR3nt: TGTGCCAGCAGTGTGTGGGACAACAATCAGCCCCAGCATTTT
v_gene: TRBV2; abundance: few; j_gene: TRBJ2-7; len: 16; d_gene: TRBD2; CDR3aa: CASSSQLAGGSYEQYF; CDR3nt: TGTGCCAGCAGTTCTCAACTAGCGGGAGGATCCTACGAGCAGTACTTC
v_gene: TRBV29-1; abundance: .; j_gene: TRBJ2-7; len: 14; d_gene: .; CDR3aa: CSVTVPVKRYEQYF; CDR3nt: TGCAGCGTCACGGTCCCGGTCAAGCGGTACGAGCAGTACTTC
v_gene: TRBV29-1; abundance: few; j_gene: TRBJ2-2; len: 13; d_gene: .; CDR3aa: CSVDGGDTGELFF; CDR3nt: TGCAGCGTTGATGGGGGCGACACCGGGGAGCTGTTTTTT
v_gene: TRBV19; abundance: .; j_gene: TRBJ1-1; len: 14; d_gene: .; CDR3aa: CASSWNKAKTEAFF; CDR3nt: TGTGCCAGTAGTTGGAACAAGGCGAAGACTGAAGCTTTCTTT
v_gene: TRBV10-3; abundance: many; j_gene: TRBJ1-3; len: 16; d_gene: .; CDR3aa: CAISAQTGLSGNTIYF; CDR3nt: TGTGCCATCAGTGCCCAGACAGGTCTCTCTGGAAACACCATATATTTT
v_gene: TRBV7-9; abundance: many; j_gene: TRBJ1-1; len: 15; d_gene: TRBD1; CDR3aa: CASSSGTGEGTEAFF; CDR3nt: TGTGCCAGCAGCTCCGGGACAGGGGAGGGCACTGAAGCTTTCTTT
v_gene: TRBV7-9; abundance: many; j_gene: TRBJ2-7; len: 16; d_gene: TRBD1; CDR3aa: CASSGTGTGPGGEQYF; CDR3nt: TGTGCCAGCAGCGGGACAGGGACGGGTCCAGGGGGCGAGCAGTACTTC
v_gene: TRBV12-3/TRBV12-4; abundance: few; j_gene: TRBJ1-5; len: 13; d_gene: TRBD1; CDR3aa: CASSFQGGQPQHF; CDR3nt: TGTGCCAGCAGTTTCCAGGGGGGACAGCCCCAGCATTTT
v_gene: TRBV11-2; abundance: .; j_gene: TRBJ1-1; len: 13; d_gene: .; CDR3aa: CASVPNLNTEAFF; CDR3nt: TGTGCCAGCGTCCCCAATCTGAACACTGAAGCTTTCTTT